This TCR beta chain was sequenced for a study of blood T cell repertoires in COVID-19. About the study: Acute and convalescent COVID-19 samples came from the United States, Italy and Spain. Sample material is recorded as cDNA or gDNA derived from T cells, B-cell-depleted T cells, or PBMCs.

Germline V gene lookup returns CDR1 MNHEY and CDR2 SVGAGI. V was shortened by 0 bases and J by 9 bases, with 12 bases between the two germline ends. The CDR3 loop spans 15 amino acids. Per the authors' pipeline: For nucleated cells, counts were estimated from reference gene primer amplification. Here immunoSEQ multiplex PCR was the method, and the copy in TCRdb shows in-frame clones only, minus some. The DNA gave D and trimming, while V, J and clone size come from that table. The sample lists 100,000 to 120,000 clones, about 70% seen once, with under 10% in the top ten. The gene calls are TRBV6-5 and TRBJ1-6; the D is unclear. The sequence was collected from an older woman with acute or convalescent COVID-19. The sequencing input was peripheral blood. CDR3 protein: CASSYSPQQLSPLHF. CDR3 in DNA: TGTGCCAGCAGTTACTCCCCACAGCAGCTTTCACCCCTCCACTTT.